A selection of T cell receptor beta chains follows, all from one sample in a study of T cells in Graves' hyperthyroidism and ophthalmopathy. TCRdb used MiXCR to reprocess the multiplex PCR reads, holding one entry per CDR3 protein. Here the sample spans approximately 600,000 distinct CDR3 sequences, approximately 15% being singletons. Sequencing used blood. Source of these receptors: a woman aged 40 to 49 with Graves' ophthalmopathy. Each CDR3 is given with its conserved first and last residue. D genes are given only for firm matches. Clone size is stated in some rows and not others, as once, few, many or a class when expanded.

TRBV2,TRBJ2-3,.,many,TGTGCCAGCAGGGTTCGTCTGAGCACAGATACGCAGTATTTT,CASRVRLSTDTQYF
TRBV3-1,TRBJ2-7,.,few,TGTGCCAGCAGCCAAGTGGGAACAGGACGCTACGAGCAGTACTTC,CASSQVGTGRYEQYF
TRBV12-3/TRBV12-4,TRBJ2-2,.,.,TGTGCCAGCAGTTTTGGTATGGCCGGGGAGCTGTTTTTT,CASSFGMAGELFF
TRBV11-3,TRBJ2-2,TRBD1,many,TGTGCCAGCAGCGACAGGGTCAACGGGGAGCTGTTTTTT,CASSDRVNGELFF
TRBV30,TRBJ2-6,.,once,TGTGCCTGGAGCGGCGGATCTGGGGCCAACGTCCTGACTTTC,CAWSGGSGANVLTF
TRBV12-5,TRBJ2-7,.,.,TGTGCTAGTGGTCCAGAAAGCGACTCTGGCCGCTACGAGCAGTACTTC,CASGPESDSGRYEQYF
TRBV4-3,TRBJ2-7,TRBD1,.,TGCGCCAGCAGCCAAGCGGACAGGGTAGGCGAGCAGTACTTC,CASSQADRVGEQYF
TRBV6-5,TRBJ2-7,TRBD2,once,TGTGCCAGCAGTTACTCGTCCCGGGAGGGCTACGAGCAGTACTTC,CASSYSSREGYEQYF
TRBV6-2/TRBV6-3,TRBJ1-1,.,few,TGTGCCAGCAGTTACTCACCAGACGCCGCTGGGACTGAAGCTTTCTTT,CASSYSPDAAGTEAFF
TRBV6-4,TRBJ1-2,.,.,TGTGCCAGCGCCGTTACGGACAAGACCTACACCTTC,CASAVTDKTYTF
TRBV7-2,TRBJ1-2,.,many,TGTGCCAGCAGCTTAGCGTCCCCAGGGGATGGCTACACCTTC,CASSLASPGDGYTF
TRBV7-2,TRBJ1-2,.,many,TGTGCCAGCAGCTTTGGAATCTATGGCTACACCTTC,CASSFGIYGYTF
TRBV6-1,TRBJ1-6,TRBD1,few,TGTGCCAGCAGTCCACAGGGGTTCAGAGATTCACCCCTCCACTTT,CASSPQGFRDSPLHF
TRBV11-3,TRBJ2-1,.,many,TGTGCCAGCAGCGAAAGCTCCTACAATGAGCAGTTCTTC,CASSESSYNEQFF
TRBV5-1,TRBJ2-5,.,.,TGCGCCAGCAGCTCGTCGATTGGGGGAGGGGGCGAGACCCAGTACTTC,CASSSSIGGGGETQYF
TRBV19,TRBJ2-7,TRBD2,once,TGTGCCAGTAGTATTGGGGCGGGAGGTCACGTCGAGCAGTACTTC,CASSIGAGGHVEQYF
TRBV5-1,TRBJ1-6,.,many,TGCGCCAGCAGCCCGGGGGGTCGTTCACCCCTCCACTTT,CASSPGGRSPLHF
TRBV28,TRBJ2-5,TRBD2,many,TGTGCCAGCAGTATGCCGACTAGCGGGAGGCCCGAAGAGACCCAGTACTTC,CASSMPTSGRPEETQYF
TRBV7-2,TRBJ2-4,.,.,TGTGCCAGCAGCTTAAATCTGGGCGGGATCTTCCCACAGTACTTC,CASSLNLGGIFPQYF
TRBV19,TRBJ1-5,.,many,TGTGCCAGTAGGAAGGAGGGGGGCAATCAGCCCCAGCATTTT,CASRKEGGNQPQHF
TRBV29-1,TRBJ2-2,TRBD2,many,TGCAGCGTTGGCAAGACTAGCGGGATGGCCGGGGAGCTGTTTTTT,CSVGKTSGMAGELFF
TRBV19,TRBJ2-7,.,many,TGTGCCAGTAGTATAGGTCAGGGTGGGTGCGAGCAGTACTTC,CASSIGQGGCEQYF
TRBV6-1,TRBJ1-6,.,.,TGTGCCAGCAGTGAAAAAGGGGGAGCTTACTATAATTCACCCCTCCACTTT,CASSEKGGAYYNSPLHF
TRBV7-3,TRBJ1-1,.,many,TGTGCCAGCAGCTTACGGGACCCCCCCATGAACACTGAAGCTTTCTTT,CASSLRDPPMNTEAFF
TRBV12-3/TRBV12-4,TRBJ2-7,.,.,TGTGCCAGCAGGTTAGGGGAGTCCGACGAGCAGTACTTC,CASRLGESDEQYF
TRBV15,TRBJ2-2,.,many,TGTGCCACTGGAACACGGACACTCGATCATGCCGGGGAGCTGTTTTTT,CATGTRTLDHAGELFF
TRBV6-1,TRBJ2-5,.,many,TGTGCCAGCAGTGCCGACGTGGTAGAGACCCAGTACTTC,CASSADVVETQYF
TRBV6-2/TRBV6-3,TRBJ2-5,.,many,TGTGCCAGCAGTTACTCGAGAAATCAAGAGACCCAGTACTTC,CASSYSRNQETQYF
TRBV6-5,TRBJ2-3,TRBD2,many,TGTGCCAGCAGTTTTACCGGGACTAGCAGCACAGATACGCAGTATTTT,CASSFTGTSSTDTQYF
TRBV15,TRBJ1-1,.,many,TGTGCCACCAGCAGGAGGGGGGGGTCTAACACTGAAGCTTTCTTT,CATSRRGGSNTEAFF